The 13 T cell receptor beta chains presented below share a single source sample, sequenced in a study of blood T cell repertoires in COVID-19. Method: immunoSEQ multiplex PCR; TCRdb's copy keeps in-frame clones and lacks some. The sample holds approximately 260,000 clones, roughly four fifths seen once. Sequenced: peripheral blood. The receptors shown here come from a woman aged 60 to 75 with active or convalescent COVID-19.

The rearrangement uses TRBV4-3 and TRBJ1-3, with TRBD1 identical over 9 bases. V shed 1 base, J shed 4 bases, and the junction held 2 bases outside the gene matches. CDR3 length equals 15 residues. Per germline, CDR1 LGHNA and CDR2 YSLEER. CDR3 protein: CASSQATGGGNTIYF. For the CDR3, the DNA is TGCGCCAGCAGCCAAGCGACAGGGGGAGGAAACACCATATATTTT.

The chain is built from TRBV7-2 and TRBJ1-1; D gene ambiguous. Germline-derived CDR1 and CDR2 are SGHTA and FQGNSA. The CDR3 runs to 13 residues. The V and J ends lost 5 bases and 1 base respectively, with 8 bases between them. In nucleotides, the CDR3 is TGTGCCAGCAGCCTACAGCAGAACACTGAAGCTTTCTTT. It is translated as CASSLQQNTEAFF.

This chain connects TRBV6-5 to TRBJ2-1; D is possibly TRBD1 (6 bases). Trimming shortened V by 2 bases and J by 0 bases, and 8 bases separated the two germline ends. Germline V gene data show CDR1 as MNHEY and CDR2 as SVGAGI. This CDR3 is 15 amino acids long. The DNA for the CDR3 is TGTGCCAGCAGTTACCTAGGGGGCTCCTACAATGAGCAGTTCTTC. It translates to CASSYLGGSYNEQFF.

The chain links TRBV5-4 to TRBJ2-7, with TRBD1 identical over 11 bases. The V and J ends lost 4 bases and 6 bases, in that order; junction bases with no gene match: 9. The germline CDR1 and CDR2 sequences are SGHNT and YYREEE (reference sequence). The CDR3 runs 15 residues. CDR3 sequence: CASSPYRTGGGEQYF. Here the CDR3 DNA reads TGTGCCAGCAGCCCTTATCGGACAGGGGGCGGCGAGCAGTACTTC. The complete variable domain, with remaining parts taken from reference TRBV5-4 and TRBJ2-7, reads ETGVTQSPTHLIKTRGQQVTLRCSSQSGHNTVSWYQQALGQGPQFIFQYYREEENGRGNFPPRFSGLQFPNYSSELNVNALELDDSALYLCASSPYRTGGGEQYFGPGTRLTVT.

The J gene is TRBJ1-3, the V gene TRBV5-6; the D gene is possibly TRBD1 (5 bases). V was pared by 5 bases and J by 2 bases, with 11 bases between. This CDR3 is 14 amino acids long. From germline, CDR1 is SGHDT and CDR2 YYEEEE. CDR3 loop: CASRQGAAGNTIYF. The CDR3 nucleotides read TGTGCCAGCAGGCAAGGGGCGGCTGGAAACACCATATATTTT.

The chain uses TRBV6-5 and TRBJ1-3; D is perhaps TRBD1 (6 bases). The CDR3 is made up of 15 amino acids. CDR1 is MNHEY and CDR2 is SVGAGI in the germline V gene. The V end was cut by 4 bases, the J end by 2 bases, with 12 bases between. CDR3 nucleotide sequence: TGTGCCAGCAGTTTGGGACAAGGAGCTGGAAACACCATATATTTT. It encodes CASSLGQGAGNTIYF.

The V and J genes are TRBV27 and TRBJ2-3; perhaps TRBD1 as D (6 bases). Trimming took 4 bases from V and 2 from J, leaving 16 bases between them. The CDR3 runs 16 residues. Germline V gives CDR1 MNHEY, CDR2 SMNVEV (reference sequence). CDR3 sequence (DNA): TGTGCCAGCAGTTCGATCCCCCGGGACACCACAGATACGCAGTATTTT. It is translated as CASSSIPRDTTDTQYF.

The chain's CDR3 is CASSGQGDTEAFF. The DNA of the CDR3 is TGTGCCAGCAGCGGACAGGGCGACACTGAAGCTTTCTTT. The chain carries TRBV7-7 and TRBJ1-1, with 8 bases identical to TRBD1. Germline trimming cut 5 bases from V and 3 bases from J; bases unmatched to any gene: 2. There are 13 residues in the CDR3. Germline assignment: CDR1 SSHAT and CDR2 FNYEAQ (reference sequence).

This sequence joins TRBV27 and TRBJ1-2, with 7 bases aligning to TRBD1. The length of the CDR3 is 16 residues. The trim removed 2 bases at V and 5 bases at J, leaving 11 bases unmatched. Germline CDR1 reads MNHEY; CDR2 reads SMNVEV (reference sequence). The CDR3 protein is CASSLGIGQVPYGYTF. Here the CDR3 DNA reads TGTGCCAGCAGTTTAGGTATCGGACAGGTCCCTTATGGCTACACCTTC.

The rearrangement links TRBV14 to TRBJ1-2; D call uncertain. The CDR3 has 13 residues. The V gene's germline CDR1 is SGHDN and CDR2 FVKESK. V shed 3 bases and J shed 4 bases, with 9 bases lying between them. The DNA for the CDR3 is TGTGCCAGCAGCCAGGGCACCGGCTATGGCTACACCTTC. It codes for CASSQGTGYGYTF.

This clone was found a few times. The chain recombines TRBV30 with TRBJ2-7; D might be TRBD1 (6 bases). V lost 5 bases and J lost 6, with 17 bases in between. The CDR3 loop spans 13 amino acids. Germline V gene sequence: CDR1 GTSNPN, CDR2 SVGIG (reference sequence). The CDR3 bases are TGTGCCTGGGCTCCGGGACAAATCTCCGAGCAGTACTTC. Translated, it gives CAWAPGQISEQYF.

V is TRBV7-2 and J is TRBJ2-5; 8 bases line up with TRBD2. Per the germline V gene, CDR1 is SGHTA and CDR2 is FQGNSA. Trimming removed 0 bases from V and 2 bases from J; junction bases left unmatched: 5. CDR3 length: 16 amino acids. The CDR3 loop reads CASSLASGGPQETQYF. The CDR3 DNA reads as TGTGCCAGCAGCTTAGCCAGCGGGGGACCTCAAGAGACCCAGTACTTC. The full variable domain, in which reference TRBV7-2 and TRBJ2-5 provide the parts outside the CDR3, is GAGVSQSPSNKVTEKGKDVELRCDPISGHTALYWYRQSLGQGLEFLIYFQGNSAPDKSGLPSDRFSAERTGGSVSTLTIQRTQQEDSAVYLCASSLASGGPQETQYFGPGTRLLVL.

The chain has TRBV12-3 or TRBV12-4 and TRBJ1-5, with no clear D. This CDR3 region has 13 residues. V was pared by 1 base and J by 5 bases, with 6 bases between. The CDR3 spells CASSLDTHQPQHF. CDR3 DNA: TGTGCCAGCAGTTTAGACACGCATCAGCCCCAGCATTTT.